A single sample is the source of the 29 T cell receptor beta chains below, sequenced in a study of shared clonotypes between healthy human individuals. Some clones are missing from TCRdb's copy, which holds only in-frame ones; the method was immunoSEQ multiplex PCR. Of more than 200,000 clones in the sample, under 80% are singletons; the top ten hold roughly 11%. The specimen sequenced was memory CD4+ T cells sorted from blood. Subset noted: CD45RA-negative fraction. The origin of the receptors is a man aged 30-40 years in good health.

V and J are TRBV11-2 and TRBJ1-3; D remains unclear. Germline V gives CDR1 SGHAT, CDR2 FQNNGV. V lost 5 bases and J 4 bases, leaving 9 bases between the germline ends. The CDR3 consists of 13 residues. Written as DNA, the CDR3 is TGTGCCAGCAGCCAGATGGACGGAAACACCATATATTTT. Protein: CASSQMDGNTIYF.

This clone was counted a few times. The rearrangement uses TRBV28 and TRBJ2-4; 8 bases are a match to TRBD1. With V trimmed by 8 bases and J by 2 bases, 8 bases remained unmatched. The CDR3 is 15 residues long. Germline V gene sequence: CDR1 MDHEN, CDR2 SYDVKM. The CDR3 coding sequence is TGTGCCAGCCTTGGACAGGGCTTACCCAAAAACATTCAGTACTTC. Amino acids: CASLGQGLPKNIQYF. Full variable domain (remainder filled in from reference TRBV28 and TRBJ2-4): DVKVTQSSRYLVKRTGEKVFLECVQDMDHENMFWYRQDPGLGLRLIYFSYDVKMKEKGDIPEGYSVSREKKERFSLILESASTNQTSMYLCASLGQGLPKNIQYFGAGTRLSVL.

The V and J genes are TRBV5-4 and TRBJ2-7; TRBD1 might be the D (5 bases). Germline lookup yields CDR1 SGHNT and CDR2 YYREEE (reference sequence). The CDR3 totals 14 residues. V dropped 1 base and J dropped 5 bases, with 13 bases sitting between them. The CDR3 region has the DNA TGTGCCAGCAGCTTGATCAGGGCCGTCGACGAGCAGTACTTC. Protein product: CASSLIRAVDEQYF.

J is TRBJ1-1 and V is TRBV19; 7 nucleotides line up with TRBD1. Germline V gene lookup returns CDR1 LNHDA and CDR2 SQIVND (reference sequence). This CDR3 has 12 residues. V gave up 7 bases and J gave up 6 bases; unmatched junction bases: 5. CDR3 residues: CASTTGAAEAFF. The CDR3 DNA follows: TGTGCCAGTACAACAGGGGCGGCTGAAGCTTTCTTT.

As concerns this clone: This CDR3 is also generated by other DNA sequences in the sample. J is TRBJ1-1 and V is TRBV19; D is undetermined. V shed 3 bases and J shed 2 bases, with 7 bases lying between them. Germline CDR1 reads LNHDA; CDR2 reads SQIVND (reference sequence). The CDR3 runs to 13 residues. The CDR3, as DNA: TGTGCCAGTAGTATTGGACGTAACACTGAAGCTTTCTTT. It encodes CASSIGRNTEAFF.

The chain recombines TRBV6-5 with TRBJ1-1; 9 bases align to TRBD1. The V gene end was trimmed by 5 bases and the J gene end by 4 bases; junction bases not matched to a gene: 2. The CDR3 spans 13 residues. The germline V gene has CDR1 MNHEY and CDR2 SVGAGI. The chain's CDR3 is CASSRTGVTEAFF. The DNA for the CDR3 is TGTGCCAGCAGTCGGACAGGGGTCACTGAAGCTTTCTTT.

This clone was recorded many times. The chain couples TRBV30 to TRBJ1-2; D possibly corresponds to TRBD1 (5 bases). This CDR3 is 12 amino acids long. Trimming left V 4 bases short and J 4 bases short, with 10 bases between. Germline CDR1 is GTSNPN and CDR2 is SVGIG (reference sequence). CDR3 in DNA: TGTGCCTGGATGGGGGGTACCTATGGCTACACCTTC. Its protein product is CAWMGGTYGYTF.

The chain joins TRBV11-2 to TRBJ2-1, with 7 bases lining up with TRBD2. Germline V CDR1 and CDR2: SGHAT, FQNNGV. The V segment lost 1 base and the J segment 3 bases; nucleotides outside the gene matches: 6. The CDR3 consists of 16 residues. The CDR3 protein is CASSLVRGTHYNEQFF. CDR3 DNA: TGTGCCAGCAGCTTAGTGCGGGGGACTCACTACAATGAGCAGTTCTTC.

This clone was seen more than once but under ten times. The genes are TRBV18 and TRBJ2-3; D is uncertain. Trimming removed 2 bases from V and 6 bases from J, with 3 bases in between. From germline, CDR1 is KGHSH and CDR2 LQKENI. The CDR3 loop spans 11 amino acids. DNA of the CDR3: TGTGCCAGCTCACCAATGGATACGCAGTATTTT. Translation gives CASSPMDTQYF.

The chain combines TRBV30 with TRBJ1-4; D uncertain. With 1 base removed from V and 10 bases from J, the gap between germline ends came to 10 bases. CDR1 GTSNPN and CDR2 SVGIG come from the germline V gene (reference sequence). CDR3 length: 12 residues. CDR3 sequence: CAWSEGFGKLFF. The CDR3 bases are TGTGCCTGGAGTGAAGGGTTCGGAAAACTGTTTTTT.

A remark on this clone: The sample carries other DNA sequences with the same CDR3. This CDR3 reads CASRDRDNEKLFF. Written as DNA, the CDR3 is TGTGCCAGCAGAGACAGGGACAATGAAAAACTGTTTTTT. The rearrangement links TRBV27 to TRBJ1-4, with 7 positions matching TRBD1. CDR1 and CDR2 (germline): MNHEY, SMNVEV (reference sequence). The CDR3 is 13 amino acids. The ends lost 6 bases at V and 5 bases at J; junction bases unmatched: 3.

The V call is TRBV15, the J call TRBJ2-1, with TRBD2 matching 13 bases. The trim removed 5 bases at V and 8 bases at J, leaving 12 bases unmatched. Germline V gives CDR1 LNHNV, CDR2 YYDKDF (reference sequence). This CDR3 spans 17 amino acids. The CDR3 region has the DNA TGTGCCACCAGCCTCCATGTGGGACTAGCGGGAATGGATGAGCAGTTCTTC. Translated, it gives CATSLHVGLAGMDEQFF. Supplemented by reference TRBV15 and TRBJ2-1, the full variable domain reads DAMVIQNPRYQVTQFGKPVTLSCSQTLNHNVMYWYQQKSSQAPKLLFHYYDKDFNNEADTPDNFQSRRPNTSFCFLDIRSPGLGDTAMYLCATSLHVGLAGMDEQFFGPGTRLTVL.

V and J are TRBV29-1 and TRBJ2-2; the D gene is possibly TRBD2 (6 bases). Germline V gives CDR1 SQVTM, CDR2 ANQGSEA. V was clipped by 4 bases and J by 7 bases, with 16 bases between them. This CDR3 comprises 14 residues. Written as DNA, the CDR3 is TGCAGCGTTGTAACGGGAGTGACTGACGGGGAGCTGTTTTTT. Its protein is CSVVTGVTDGELFF.

This clone was counted once. The rearrangement uses TRBV5-1 and TRBJ2-1; TRBD2 agrees at 10 bases. The CDR3 extends over 14 amino acids. Germline CDR1 is SGHRS and CDR2 is YFSETQ. Trimming cost V 3 bases and J 9 bases; bases outside gene matches: 6. The CDR3 coding sequence is TGCGCCAGCAGCTCTCTAGCGGGAGTGGGTGAGCAGTTCTTC. Its protein is CASSSLAGVGEQFF. The full variable domain, with the rest looked up from reference TRBV5-1 and TRBJ2-1, is KAGVTQTPRYLIKTRGQQVTLSCSPISGHRSVSWYQQTPGQGLQFLFEYFSETQRNKGNFPGRFSGRQFSNSRSEMNVSTLELGDSALYLCASSSLAGVGEQFFGPGTRLTVL.

Ten or more counts support this clone. The J gene is TRBJ2-7, the V gene TRBV6-5, with TRBD1 matching over 7 bases. The V segment lost 8 bases and the J segment 6 bases; nucleotides outside the gene matches: 7. The germline gives CDR1 MNHEY, CDR2 SVGAGI. The CDR3 extends over 12 amino acids. The CDR3 is CASSTGVSEQYF. The DNA for the CDR3 is TGTGCCAGCTCCACAGGGGTTAGCGAGCAGTACTTC.

The rearrangement uses TRBV28 and TRBJ2-1; 7 positions agree with TRBD2. After removal of 2 bases from V and 3 bases from J, the junction contained 7 bases not matched to a gene. This CDR3 contains 16 residues. Per germline, CDR1 MDHEN and CDR2 SYDVKM. CDR3 bases: TGTGCCAGCAGTTTAGGTGGCGGGAGTAGCTACAATGAGCAGTTCTTC. Amino acids: CASSLGGGSSYNEQFF.

With respect to this clone: Within the sample, other DNA sequences also encode this same CDR3. The chain carries TRBV2 and TRBJ2-7; D is ambiguous. Germline CDR1 SNHLY, CDR2 FYNNEI. The CDR3 runs 11 residues. The germline V and J ends were trimmed by 4 bases and 4 bases, with 5 bases remaining between them. The CDR3 nucleotides are TGTGCCAGCAGTGGACAATACGAGCAGTACTTC. It codes for CASSGQYEQYF.

The chain employs TRBV7-9 and TRBJ1-5; a weak D match, TRBD1 (6 bases). CDR1 is SEHNR, CDR2 FQNEAQ, per germline (reference sequence). The germline V and J ends were trimmed by 5 bases and 3 bases, with 8 bases remaining between them. The CDR3 extends over 13 amino acids. The chain's CDR3 is CASSGQNNQPQHF. In nucleotides, the CDR3 is TGTGCCAGCAGCGGACAGAACAATCAGCCCCAGCATTTT.

The V and J genes are TRBV5-4 and TRBJ2-1; TRBD2 agrees at 14 bases. After removal of 2 bases from V and 5 bases from J, the junction contained 12 bases not matched to a gene. Germline CDR1 and CDR2: SGHNT and YYREEE (reference sequence). This CDR3 region has 19 residues. In nucleotides, the CDR3 is TGTGCCAGCAGCTTCGCGACTAGCGGGAGGGCCTTTCTTCACAATGAGCAGTTCTTC. Translation: CASSFATSGRAFLHNEQFF.

The J gene is TRBJ2-2, the V gene TRBV4-2; D is uncertain. The CDR3 consists of 13 residues. V shed 1 base and J shed 1 base, with 1 base lying between them. CDR1 is LGHNA and CDR2 is YNFKEQ in the germline V gene. For the CDR3, the DNA is TGTGCCAGCAGCCAAGGGAACACCGGGGAGCTGTTTTTT. The encoded protein is CASSQGNTGELFF.

The chain employs TRBV7-2 and TRBJ1-5, with a tentative D call TRBD1 (5 bases). The V end was cut by 0 bases, the J end by 5 bases, with 5 bases between. Germline V gives CDR1 SGHTA, CDR2 FQGNSA. This CDR3 region has 13 residues. CDR3 nucleotide sequence: TGTGCCAGCAGCTTAGCGGGGGATCAGCCCCAGCATTTT. The encoded protein is CASSLAGDQPQHF. The entire variable domain, with the rest obtained from reference TRBV7-2 and TRBJ1-5, is as follows: GAGVSQSPSNKVTEKGKDVELRCDPISGHTALYWYRQSLGQGLEFLIYFQGNSAPDKSGLPSDRFSAERTGGSVSTLTIQRTQQEDSAVYLCASSLAGDQPQHFGDGTRLSIL.

This chain links TRBV18 with TRBJ1-1; possibly TRBD1 for D (5 bases). Per germline, CDR1 KGHSH and CDR2 LQKENI. The CDR3 loop spans 14 amino acids. Trimming cost V 3 bases and J 5 bases, with 13 bases left between them. CDR3 loop: CASSPAGRGTEAFF. The CDR3 DNA sequence: TGTGCCAGCTCACCGGCAGGGCGGGGAACTGAAGCTTTCTTT.

The CDR3 bases are TGTGCCAGCAGTGAAATCGGGTTAGCGGGCACAGATACGCAGTATTTT. Residues: CASSEIGLAGTDTQYF. This sequence joins TRBV6-1 and TRBJ2-3; the D gene is possibly TRBD2 (6 bases). CDR1 MNHNS and CDR2 SASEGT come from the germline V gene. CDR3 length: 16 amino acids. With 2 bases removed from V and 1 base from J, the gap between germline ends came to 13 bases.

J is TRBJ1-1 and V is TRBV19, with D perhaps matching TRBD1 (6 bases). The CDR3 covers 14 residues. Germline V gives CDR1 LNHDA, CDR2 SQIVND (reference sequence). V lost 3 bases and J 4 bases, leaving 12 bases between the germline ends. DNA for the CDR3: TGTGCCAGTAGTATGAGACAGGTGATCACTGAAGCTTTCTTT. Protein: CASSMRQVITEAFF.

V is TRBV5-1 and J is TRBJ2-3; the D gene is possibly TRBD1 (6 bases). The length of the CDR3 is 13 residues. Trimming took off 4 bases at V and 1 base at J, with 7 bases between the two ends. Germline V gene sequence: CDR1 SGHRS, CDR2 YFSETQ. The CDR3 is CASSRTGTDTQYF. The CDR3 coding sequence is TGCGCCAGCAGCAGGACAGGCACAGATACGCAGTATTTT.

This rearrangement joins TRBV18 to TRBJ2-3; 10 positions agree with TRBD2. After removal of 3 bases from V and 9 bases from J, the junction contained 12 bases not matched to a gene. The CDR3 sequence is 16 residues long. Per germline, CDR1 KGHSH and CDR2 LQKENI. The CDR3 here is CASSPTIAGGSGTQYF. CDR3 in DNA: TGTGCCAGCTCACCCACTATAGCGGGAGGCTCCGGGACGCAGTATTTT.

This chain joins TRBV7-2 and TRBJ2-7; D not certain. Germline V lookup: CDR1 SGHTA, CDR2 FQGNSA. V was trimmed by 1 base and J by 3 bases, leaving 7 bases between them. CDR3 length: 13 amino acids. The CDR3 sequence: CASSLEYGYEQYF. The CDR3 DNA sequence: TGTGCCAGCAGCTTAGAGTATGGCTACGAGCAGTACTTC.

This clone was counted only a few times. The rearrangement uses TRBV10-2 and TRBJ2-3, with D unclear. Germline V gene data show CDR1 as WSHSY and CDR2 as SAAADI. The CDR3 runs to 12 residues. The V end was cut by 4 bases, the J end by 2 bases, with 4 bases between. CDR3 amino acids: CASSATTDTQYF. CDR3 coding DNA: TGCGCCAGCAGTGCCACCACAGATACGCAGTATTTT.

This chain connects TRBV7-8 to TRBJ2-1; the D is unclear. V gave up 5 bases and J gave up 7 bases, with 18 bases separating them. The V gene's germline CDR1 is SGHVS and CDR2 FQNEAQ. CDR3 size: 15 residues. CDR3 in DNA: TGTGCCAGCAGCAACGACAATGGACCCTTGAATGAGCAGTTCTTC. It specifies CASSNDNGPLNEQFF.